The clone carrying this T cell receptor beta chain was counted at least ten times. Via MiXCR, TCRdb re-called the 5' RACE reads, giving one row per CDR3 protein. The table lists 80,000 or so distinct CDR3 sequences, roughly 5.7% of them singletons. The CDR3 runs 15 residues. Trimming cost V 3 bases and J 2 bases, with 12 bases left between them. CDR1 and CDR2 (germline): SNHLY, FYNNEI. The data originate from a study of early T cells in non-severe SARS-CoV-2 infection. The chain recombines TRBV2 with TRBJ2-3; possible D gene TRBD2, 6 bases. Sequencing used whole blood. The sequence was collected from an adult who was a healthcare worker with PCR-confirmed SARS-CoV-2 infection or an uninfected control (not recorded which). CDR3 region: CASSDVLAHTDTQYF. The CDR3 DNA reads TGTGCCAGCAGTGACGTCCTAGCGCACACAGATACGCAGTATTTT.